This T cell receptor (beta chain) derives from a study of tumor T cells in aggressive B-cell lymphoma. The germline gives CDR1 SGHRS, CDR2 YFSETQ. The V segment lost 2 bases and the J segment 1 base; nucleotides outside the gene matches: 3. The CDR3 totals 16 residues. This clone was observed a single time. The assay was immunoSEQ multiplex PCR, and TCRdb's table has in-frame clones only and misses some. Of roughly 5,300 clones listed, roughly nine tenths are singletons. J is TRBJ2-7 and V is TRBV5-1; TRBD2 aligns across 13 bases. The source material was tumor tissue. The clonotype comes from an adult with diffuse large B cell lymphoma. The chain's CDR3 is CASSLLAGGISYEQYF. The CDR3 DNA is TGCGCCAGCAGCTTACTAGCGGGAGGGATTTCCTACGAGCAGTACTTC.